The sequence of this T cell receptor beta chain was determined in a study of identical twins. The study, taken as a whole, reports: Invariant cells of the MAIT and iNKT types might have partly distorted the zero-insertion analyses. Modelling approaches yielded underestimates of out-of-frame TCR alpha sharing between monozygotic twins. Fewer insertions marked abundant cord blood beta clonotypes; young adult naive trended weakly, memory not at all.

Notes on this clonotype: Its specificity is unknown.

TCRdb redid the calling of the 5' RACE reads with MiXCR, one entry per CDR3 protein. This table has over 600,000 distinct CDR3 sequences, around 20% appearing once. The CDR3 length is 13 residues. The J segment lost 7 bases and the V segment lost 6 bases, leaving 8 bases of the junction unmatched. Per the germline V gene, CDR1 is DFQATT and CDR2 is SNEGSKA (reference sequence). The sample also formed part of further work on T cells expressing NK-cell markers.

V and J are TRBV20-1 and TRBJ2-1, with 8 bases lining up with TRBD1. Sequenced sample: PBMCs. The clonotype comes from a woman aged 18-29 years in good health. For the CDR3, the DNA is TGCAGTGCCCTAGACAGGGGTCCTAATGAGCAGTTCTTC. It translates to CSALDRGPNEQFF.